The 2 T cell receptor beta chains in this list originate from one sample, sequenced in a study of early T cells in non-severe SARS-CoV-2 infection. From the 5' RACE reads, TCRdb called clonotypes with MiXCR, one entry per CDR3 protein. The sample has 30,000 to 40,000 distinct CDR3 sequences, under 6% seen once. Sequenced material: whole blood. These receptors came from an adult who was a healthcare worker with PCR-confirmed SARS-CoV-2 infection or an uninfected control (not recorded which).

This clonotype was detected many times. The chain combines TRBV20-1 with TRBJ2-3; 8 nucleotides agree with TRBD2. The CDR3 runs 14 residues. Germline V lookup: CDR1 DFQATT, CDR2 SNEGSKA (reference sequence). With 6 bases clipped from V and 2 bases from J, the junction kept 7 bases outside the gene matches. The CDR3 DNA sequence: TGCAGTGCACGAGCGGGAGAACCCACAGATACGCAGTATTTT. Translation gives CSARAGEPTDTQYF.

This clonotype has at least ten counts. The genes are TRBV11-2 and TRBJ2-3, with 12 bases aligning to TRBD2. The CDR3 covers 17 residues. The J segment lost 4 bases and the V segment lost 2 bases, leaving 7 bases of the junction unmatched. The germline gives CDR1 SGHAT, CDR2 FQNNGV. CDR3 nucleotides: TGTGCCAGCAGCTTACTAGCGGGAGGGCCAGAAGCAGATACGCAGTATTTT. Protein: CASSLLAGGPEADTQYF.